This entry concerns a single T cell receptor (beta chain). Its cognate antigen is unknown. Constant-segment-primed 5'RACE gave TCR alpha and TCR beta cDNA libraries with sample barcodes and UMIs. MiXCR, applied by TCRdb to the 5' RACE reads, yields one record per CDR3 protein. The sample shows fewer than 350,000 distinct CDR3 sequences, roughly 15% of them seen only once. The sample originates from a study of T-cell memory formation after mild COVID-19. Study-level results: Pre-infection memory carried some responding clones, suggesting that cross-reactive memory joined. Clones that contracted clustered mainly in CM and EM if CD4+ and in EMRA if CD8+. Later expanders leaned CD4+, whereas clones that contracted between day 15 and 85 were balanced CD4/CD8.

Per the germline V gene, CDR1 is SQVTM and CDR2 is ANQGSEA. This CDR3 region has 14 residues. V shed 7 bases and J shed 3 bases, with 15 bases lying between them. The clonotype comes from a man aged 18 to 29 who had mild COVID-19 (a few samples of this study predate the infection). Cell type and time point are not known. Source material: PBMCs or a T cell subset sorted from them (not recorded which). The chain combines TRBV29-1 with TRBJ2-2, with a tentative D call TRBD1 (7 bases). CDR3 sequence reads: CSGKQGGDTGELFF. The CDR3 DNA is TGCAGCGGCAAGCAGGGGGGAGACACCGGGGAGCTGTTTTTT.